The T cell receptor beta chain under discussion was sequenced for a study of T cells after posttransplantation cyclophosphamide. General observations from the study: Donor CD8+ memory clones often dominated recipient blood repertoires at later times. Recipient CMV seropositivity and CMV reactivation strongly tracked TRB clonality. Skin or GI-infiltrating T cells shared few TRB sequences with blood.

In the case of this clone: Its cognate antigen is unknown.

The naive gate required viable CD3+CD4+ or CD3+CD8+ cells with CCR7+CD45RA+CD45RO-CD95-CD27+CD28+ phenotype. The V and J ends lost 1 base and 4 bases respectively, with 8 bases between them. The germline V gene has CDR1 MNHEY and CDR2 SMNVEV (reference sequence). This CDR3 has 13 residues. Profiling relied on immunoSEQ multiplex PCR, and the TCRdb table lists in-frame clones only, not all of them. The sample holds around 1,500 clones, around 98% seen once. The rearrangement uses TRBV27 and TRBJ2-7; tentative D call: TRBD2 (5 bases). The source material was naive CD8+ T cells sorted from PBMCs. The sequence derives from a woman aged 60-75 years in good health, CMV-negative, and a related stem cell transplant donor. As DNA, the CDR3 is TGTGCCAGCAGTTTATTTCGGGAATACGAGCAGTACTTC. Residues: CASSLFREYEQYF.